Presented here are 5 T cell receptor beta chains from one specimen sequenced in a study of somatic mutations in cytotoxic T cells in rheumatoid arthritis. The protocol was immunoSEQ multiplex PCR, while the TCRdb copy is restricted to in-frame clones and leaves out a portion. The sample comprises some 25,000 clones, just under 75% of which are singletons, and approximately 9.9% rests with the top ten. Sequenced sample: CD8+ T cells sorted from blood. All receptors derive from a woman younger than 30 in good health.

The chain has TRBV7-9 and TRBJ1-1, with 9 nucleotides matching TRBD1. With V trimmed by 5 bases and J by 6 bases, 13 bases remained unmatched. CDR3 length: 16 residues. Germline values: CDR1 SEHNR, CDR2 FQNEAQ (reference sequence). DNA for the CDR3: TGTGCCAGCAGCGGCGGGACAGGGTGGGGAAGACCTGAAGCTTTCTTT. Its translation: CASSGGTGWGRPEAFF.

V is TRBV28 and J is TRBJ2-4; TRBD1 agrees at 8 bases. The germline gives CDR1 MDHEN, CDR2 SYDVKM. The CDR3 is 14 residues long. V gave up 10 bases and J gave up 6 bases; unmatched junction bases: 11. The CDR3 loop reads CATETGGIGNIQYF. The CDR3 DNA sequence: TGTGCCACCGAAACAGGGGGAATCGGAAACATTCAGTACTTC.

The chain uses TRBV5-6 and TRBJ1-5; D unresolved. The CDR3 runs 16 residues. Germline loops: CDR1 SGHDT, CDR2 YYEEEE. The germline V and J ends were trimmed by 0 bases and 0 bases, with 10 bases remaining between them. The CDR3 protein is CASSLAAGDSNQPQHF. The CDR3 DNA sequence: TGTGCCAGCAGCTTGGCGGCAGGAGATAGCAATCAGCCCCAGCATTTT. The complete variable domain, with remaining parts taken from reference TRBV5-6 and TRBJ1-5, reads DAGVTQSPTHLIKTRGQQVTLRCSPKSGHDTVSWYQQALGQGPQFIFQYYEEEERQRGNFPDRFSGHQFPNYSSELNVNALLLGDSALYLCASSLAAGDSNQPQHFGDGTRLSIL.

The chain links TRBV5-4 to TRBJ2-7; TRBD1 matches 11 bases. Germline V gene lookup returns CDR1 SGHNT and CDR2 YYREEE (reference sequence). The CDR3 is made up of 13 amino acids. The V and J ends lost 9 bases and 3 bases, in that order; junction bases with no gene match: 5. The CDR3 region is CAMSGTGGYEQYV. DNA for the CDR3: TGTGCCATGTCCGGGACAGGGGGCTACGAGCAGTACGTC.

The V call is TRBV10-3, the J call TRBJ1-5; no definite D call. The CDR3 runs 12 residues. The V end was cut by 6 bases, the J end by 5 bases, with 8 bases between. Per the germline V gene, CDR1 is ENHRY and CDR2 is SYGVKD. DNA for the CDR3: TGTGCCATCAGCGAGATGGATCAGCCCCAGCATTTT. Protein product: CAISEMDQPQHF.